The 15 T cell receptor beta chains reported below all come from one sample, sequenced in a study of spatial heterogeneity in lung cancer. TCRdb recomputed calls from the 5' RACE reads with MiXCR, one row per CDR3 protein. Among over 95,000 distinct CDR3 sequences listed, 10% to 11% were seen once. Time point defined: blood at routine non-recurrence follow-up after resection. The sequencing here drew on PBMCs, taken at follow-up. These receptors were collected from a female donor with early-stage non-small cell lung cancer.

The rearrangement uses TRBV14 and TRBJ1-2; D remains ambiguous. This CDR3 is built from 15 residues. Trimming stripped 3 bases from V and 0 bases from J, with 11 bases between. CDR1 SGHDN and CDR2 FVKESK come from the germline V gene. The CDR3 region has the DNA TGTGCCAGCAGCCAGGGGTGGCGGCCTAACTATGGCTACACCTTC. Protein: CASSQGWRPNYGYTF. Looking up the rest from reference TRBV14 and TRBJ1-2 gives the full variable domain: EAGVTQFPSHSVIEKGQTVTLRCDPISGHDNLYWYRRVMGKEIKFLLHFVKESKQDESGMPNNRFLAERTGGTYSTLKVQPAELEDSGVYFCASSQGWRPNYGYTFGSGTRLTVV.

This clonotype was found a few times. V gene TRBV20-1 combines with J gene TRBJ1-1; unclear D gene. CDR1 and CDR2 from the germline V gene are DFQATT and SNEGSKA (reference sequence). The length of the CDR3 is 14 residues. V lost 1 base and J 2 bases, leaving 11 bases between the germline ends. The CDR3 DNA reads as TGCAGTGCTAGAGTAGGGCAGCTAAACACTGAAGCTTTCTTT. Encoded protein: CSARVGQLNTEAFF.

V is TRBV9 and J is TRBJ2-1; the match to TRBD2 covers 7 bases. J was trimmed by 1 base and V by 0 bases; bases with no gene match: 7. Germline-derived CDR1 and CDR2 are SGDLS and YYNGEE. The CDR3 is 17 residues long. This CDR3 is CASSVAGGGGSYNEQFF. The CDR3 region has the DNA TGTGCCAGCAGCGTAGCTGGAGGCGGGGGATCCTACAATGAGCAGTTCTTC. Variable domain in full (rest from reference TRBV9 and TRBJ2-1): DSGVTQTPKHLITATGQRVTLRCSPRSGDLSVYWYQQSLDQGLQFLIQYYNGEERAKGNILERFSAQQFPDLHSELNLSSLELGDSALYFCASSVAGGGGSYNEQFFGPGTRLTVL.

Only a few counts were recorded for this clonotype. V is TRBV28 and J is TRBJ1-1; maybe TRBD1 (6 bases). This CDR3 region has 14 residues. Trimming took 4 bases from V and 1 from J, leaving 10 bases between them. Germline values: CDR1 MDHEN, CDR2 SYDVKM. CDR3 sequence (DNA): TGTGCCAGCAGTTCCGGGACACCGAACACTGAAGCTTTCTTT. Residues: CASSSGTPNTEAFF.

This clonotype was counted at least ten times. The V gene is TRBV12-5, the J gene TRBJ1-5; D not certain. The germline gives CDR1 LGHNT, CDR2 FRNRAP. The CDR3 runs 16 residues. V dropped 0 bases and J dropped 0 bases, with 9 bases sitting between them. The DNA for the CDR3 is TGTGCTAGTGGTTTGGTAGTTGGTTATAGCAATCAGCCCCAGCATTTT. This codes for CASGLVVGYSNQPQHF.

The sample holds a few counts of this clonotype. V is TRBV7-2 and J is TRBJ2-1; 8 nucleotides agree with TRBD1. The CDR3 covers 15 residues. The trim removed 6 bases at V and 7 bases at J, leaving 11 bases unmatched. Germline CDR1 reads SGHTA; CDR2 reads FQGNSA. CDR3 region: CASSPPGQANNEQFF. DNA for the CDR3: TGTGCCAGCAGTCCCCCGGGACAGGCTAATAATGAGCAGTTCTTC.

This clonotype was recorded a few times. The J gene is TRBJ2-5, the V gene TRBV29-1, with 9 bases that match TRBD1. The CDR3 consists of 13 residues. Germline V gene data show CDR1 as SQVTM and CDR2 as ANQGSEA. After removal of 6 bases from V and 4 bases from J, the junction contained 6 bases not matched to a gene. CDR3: CSVYRGLAETQYF. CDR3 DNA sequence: TGCAGCGTCTACAGGGGGCTAGCAGAGACCCAGTACTTC.

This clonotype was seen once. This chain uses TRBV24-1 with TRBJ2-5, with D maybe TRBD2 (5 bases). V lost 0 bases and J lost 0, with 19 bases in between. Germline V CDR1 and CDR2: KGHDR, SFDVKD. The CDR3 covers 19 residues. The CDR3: CATSDLNSDRGGYQETQYF. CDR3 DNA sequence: TGTGCCACCAGTGATTTGAATAGCGACCGAGGAGGCTACCAAGAGACCCAGTACTTC.

CDR3 sequence (DNA): TGTGCCAGCAGCTTAGCCCCTTTAGGGAGCGGGAGGGGTACTGGAGAGCAGTACTTC. Translated: CASSLAPLGSGRGTGEQYF. The V gene is TRBV7-6, the J gene TRBJ2-7; TRBD2 agrees at 10 bases. This CDR3 is 19 amino acids long. The V gene end was trimmed by 0 bases and the J gene end by 7 bases; junction bases not matched to a gene: 18. Germline CDR1 reads SGHVS; CDR2 reads FNYEAQ. Together with reference TRBV7-6 and TRBJ2-7, the CDR3 gives the full variable domain: GAGVSQSPRYKVTKRGQDVALRCDPISGHVSLYWYRQALGQGPEFLTYFNYEAQQDKSGLPNDRFSAERPEGSISTLTIQRTEQRDSAMYRCASSLAPLGSGRGTGEQYFGPGTRLTVT.

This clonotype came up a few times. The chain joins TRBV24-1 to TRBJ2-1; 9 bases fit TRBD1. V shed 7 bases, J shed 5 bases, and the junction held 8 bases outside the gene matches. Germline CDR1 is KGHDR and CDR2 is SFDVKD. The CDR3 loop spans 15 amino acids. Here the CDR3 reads CATRAGTGLDNEQFF. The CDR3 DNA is TGTGCCACCAGAGCCGGGACAGGGTTGGACAATGAGCAGTTCTTC.

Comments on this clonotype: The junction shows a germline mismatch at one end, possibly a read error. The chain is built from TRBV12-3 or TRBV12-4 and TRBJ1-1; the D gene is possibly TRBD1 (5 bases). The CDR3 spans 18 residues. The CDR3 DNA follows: TGTGCCAGCAGTTTCCAGGGAACAACCATCCACATGAACATTGAAGCTTTCTTT. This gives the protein CASSFQGTTIHMNIEAFF.

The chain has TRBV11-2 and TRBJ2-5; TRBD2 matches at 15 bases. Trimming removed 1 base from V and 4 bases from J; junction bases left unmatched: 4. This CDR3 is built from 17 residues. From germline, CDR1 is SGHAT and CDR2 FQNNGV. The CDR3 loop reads CASSLGGLAGGSETQYF. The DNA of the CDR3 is TGTGCCAGCAGCTTAGGTGGACTAGCGGGAGGGTCAGAGACCCAGTACTTC.

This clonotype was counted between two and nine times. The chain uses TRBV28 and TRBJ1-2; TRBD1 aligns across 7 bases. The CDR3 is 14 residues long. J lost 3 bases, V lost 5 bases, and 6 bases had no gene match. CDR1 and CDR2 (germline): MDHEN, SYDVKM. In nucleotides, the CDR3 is TGTGCCAGCAGTAGCGGACAGGCGGACTATGGCTACACCTTC. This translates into CASSSGQADYGYTF.

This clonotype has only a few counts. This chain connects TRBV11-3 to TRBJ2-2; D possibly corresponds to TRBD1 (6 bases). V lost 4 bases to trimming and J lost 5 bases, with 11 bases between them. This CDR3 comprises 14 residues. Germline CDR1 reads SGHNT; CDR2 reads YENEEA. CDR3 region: CASSSNQGTGELFF. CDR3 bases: TGTGCCAGCAGCTCAAACCAGGGGACCGGGGAGCTGTTTTTT. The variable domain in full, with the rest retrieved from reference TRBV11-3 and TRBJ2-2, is EAGVVQSPRYKIIEKKQPVAFWCNPISGHNTLYWYLQNLGQGPELLIRYENEEAVDDSQLPKDRFSAERLKGVDSTLKIQPAELGDSAVYLCASSSNQGTGELFFGEGSRLTVL.

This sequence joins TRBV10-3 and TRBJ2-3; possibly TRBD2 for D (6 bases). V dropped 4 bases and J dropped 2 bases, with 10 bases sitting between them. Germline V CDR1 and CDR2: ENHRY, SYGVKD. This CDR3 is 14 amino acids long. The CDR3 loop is CAISALAHTDTQYF. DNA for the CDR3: TGTGCCATCAGTGCCCTAGCGCACACAGATACGCAGTATTTT.